This T cell receptor (beta chain) was sequenced for a study of CD8 T cells in ankylosing spondylitis. Each TCR beta library was made by quantitative 5'-RACE that incorporated molecular barcodes. TCRdb passed the 5' RACE reads through MiXCR, listing each CDR3 protein once. This table holds about 42,000 distinct CDR3 sequences, 3.5% to 4% found once. This clonotype was counted at least ten times. The germline V gene has CDR1 SGDLS and CDR2 YYNGEE. V dropped 4 bases and J dropped 4 bases, with 15 bases sitting between them. The CDR3 length is 15 residues. The rearrangement uses TRBV9 and TRBJ1-3; D ambiguous. This TCR derives from a female donor with ankylosing spondylitis or in good health (not recorded which). The sequencing sample was made of blood, either unsorted or a sorted T cell fraction (not recorded which). The CDR3 DNA reads as TGTGCCAGCAGCCCTACCTGGGGTAACGGAAACACCATATATTTT. The encoded protein is CASSPTWGNGNTIYF.